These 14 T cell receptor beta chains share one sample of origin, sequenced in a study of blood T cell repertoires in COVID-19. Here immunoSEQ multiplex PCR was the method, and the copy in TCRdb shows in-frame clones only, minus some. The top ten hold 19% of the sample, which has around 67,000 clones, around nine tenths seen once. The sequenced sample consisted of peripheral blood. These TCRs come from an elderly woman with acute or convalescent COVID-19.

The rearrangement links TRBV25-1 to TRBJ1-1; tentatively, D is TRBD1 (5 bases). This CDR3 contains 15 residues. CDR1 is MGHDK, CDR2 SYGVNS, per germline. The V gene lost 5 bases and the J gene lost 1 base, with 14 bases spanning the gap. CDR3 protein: CASSNPQGRNTEAFF. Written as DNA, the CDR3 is TGTGCCAGCAGTAATCCTCAGGGCAGGAACACTGAAGCTTTCTTT. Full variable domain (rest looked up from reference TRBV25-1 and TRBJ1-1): EADIYQTPRYLVIGTGKKITLECSQTMGHDKMYWYQQDPGMELHLIHYSYGVNSTEKGDLSSESTVSRIRTEHFPLTLESARPSHTSQYLCASSNPQGRNTEAFFGQGTRLTVV.

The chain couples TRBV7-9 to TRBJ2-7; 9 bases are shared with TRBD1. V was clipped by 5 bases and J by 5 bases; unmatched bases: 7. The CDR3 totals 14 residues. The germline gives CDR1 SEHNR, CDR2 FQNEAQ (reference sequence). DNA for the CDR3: TGTGCCAGCAGCCCTATACAGGGGGCCCACGAGCAGTACTTC. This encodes CASSPIQGAHEQYF.

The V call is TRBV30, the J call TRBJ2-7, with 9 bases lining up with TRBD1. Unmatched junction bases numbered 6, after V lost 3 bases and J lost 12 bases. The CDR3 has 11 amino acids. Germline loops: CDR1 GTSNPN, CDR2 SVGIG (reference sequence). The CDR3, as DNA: TGTGCCTGGAGCTCTGGGACAGGGCTGTACTTC. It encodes CAWSSGTGLYF.

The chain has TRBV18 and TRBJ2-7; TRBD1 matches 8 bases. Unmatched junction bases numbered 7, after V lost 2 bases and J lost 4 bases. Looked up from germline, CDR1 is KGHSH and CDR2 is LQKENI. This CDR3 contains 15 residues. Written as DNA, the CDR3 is TGTGCCAGCTCACCAACACAGGGGGTTCGGTACGAGCAGTACTTC. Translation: CASSPTQGVRYEQYF.

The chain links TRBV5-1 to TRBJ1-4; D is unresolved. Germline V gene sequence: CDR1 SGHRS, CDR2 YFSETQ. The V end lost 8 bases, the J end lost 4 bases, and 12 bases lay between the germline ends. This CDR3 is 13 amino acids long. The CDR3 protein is CASQQLGNEKLFF. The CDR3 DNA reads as TGCGCCAGTCAACAGCTGGGTAATGAAAAACTGTTTTTT.

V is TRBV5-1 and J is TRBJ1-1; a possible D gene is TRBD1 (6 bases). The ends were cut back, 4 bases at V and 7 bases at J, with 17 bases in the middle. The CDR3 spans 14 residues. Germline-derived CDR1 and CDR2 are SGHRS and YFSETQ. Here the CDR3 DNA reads TGCGCCAGCAGCCAGGGGTTCCGCCGAAATGAAGCTTTCTTT. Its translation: CASSQGFRRNEAFF.

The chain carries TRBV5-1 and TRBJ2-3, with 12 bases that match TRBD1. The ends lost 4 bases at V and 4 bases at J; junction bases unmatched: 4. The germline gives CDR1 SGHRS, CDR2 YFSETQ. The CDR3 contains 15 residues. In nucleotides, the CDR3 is TGCGCCAGCAGCGAGGGACAGGGGGCGTCAGATACGCAGTATTTT. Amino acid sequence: CASSEGQGASDTQYF.

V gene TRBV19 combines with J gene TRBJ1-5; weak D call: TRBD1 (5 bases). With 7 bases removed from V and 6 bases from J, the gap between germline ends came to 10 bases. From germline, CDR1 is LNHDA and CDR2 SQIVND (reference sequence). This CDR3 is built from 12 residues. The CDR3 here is CASTLGGQPQHF. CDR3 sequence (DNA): TGTGCCAGTACCCTGGGGGGTCAGCCCCAGCATTTT.

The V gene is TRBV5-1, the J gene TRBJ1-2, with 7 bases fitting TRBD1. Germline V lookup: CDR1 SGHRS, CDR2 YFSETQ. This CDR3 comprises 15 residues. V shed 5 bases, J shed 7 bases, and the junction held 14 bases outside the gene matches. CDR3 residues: CASSPQGIHTSGYTF. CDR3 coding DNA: TGCGCCAGCAGTCCACAGGGGATACATACTAGTGGCTACACCTTC.

The CDR3 is CASSPLSRVYGYTF. The CDR3 DNA sequence: TGTGCCAGCTCACCGCTCAGCAGGGTTTATGGCTACACCTTC. V usage is TRBV18 and J usage is TRBJ1-2; TRBD1 is a possible D gene (5 bases). This CDR3 spans 14 amino acids. Germline values: CDR1 KGHSH, CDR2 LQKENI. Trimming pared 3 bases from V and 5 bases from J, leaving 13 bases between.

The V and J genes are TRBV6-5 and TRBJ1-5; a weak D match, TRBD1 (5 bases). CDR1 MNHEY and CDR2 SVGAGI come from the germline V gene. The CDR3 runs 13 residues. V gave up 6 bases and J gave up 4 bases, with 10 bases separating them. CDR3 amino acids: CASSDRLNQPQHF. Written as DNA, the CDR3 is TGTGCCAGCAGCGACAGACTGAATCAGCCCCAGCATTTT.

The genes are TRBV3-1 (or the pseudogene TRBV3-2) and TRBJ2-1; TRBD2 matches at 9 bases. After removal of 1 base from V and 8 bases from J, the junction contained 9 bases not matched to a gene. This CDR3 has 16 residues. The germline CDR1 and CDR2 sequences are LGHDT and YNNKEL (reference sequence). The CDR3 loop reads CASSQVSGSLVHEQFF. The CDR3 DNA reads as TGTGCCAGCAGCCAAGTTAGCGGGAGCTTGGTCCATGAGCAGTTCTTC.

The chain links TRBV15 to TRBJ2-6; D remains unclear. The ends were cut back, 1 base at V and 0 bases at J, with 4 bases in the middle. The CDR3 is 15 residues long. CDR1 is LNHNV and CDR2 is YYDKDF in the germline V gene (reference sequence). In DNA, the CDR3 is TGTGCCACCAGCAGAGTCCACTCTGGGGCCAACGTCCTGACTTTC. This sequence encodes CATSRVHSGANVLTF.

Here the CDR3 reads CSVVVAFAHETQYF. CDR3 bases: TGCAGCGTTGTAGTAGCGTTTGCTCACGAGACCCAGTACTTC. The V call is TRBV29-1, the J call TRBJ2-5, with a tentative D call TRBD2 (5 bases). Trimming cost V 4 bases and J 5 bases, with 17 bases left between them. CDR1 and CDR2 (germline): SQVTM, ANQGSEA. This CDR3 has 14 residues.